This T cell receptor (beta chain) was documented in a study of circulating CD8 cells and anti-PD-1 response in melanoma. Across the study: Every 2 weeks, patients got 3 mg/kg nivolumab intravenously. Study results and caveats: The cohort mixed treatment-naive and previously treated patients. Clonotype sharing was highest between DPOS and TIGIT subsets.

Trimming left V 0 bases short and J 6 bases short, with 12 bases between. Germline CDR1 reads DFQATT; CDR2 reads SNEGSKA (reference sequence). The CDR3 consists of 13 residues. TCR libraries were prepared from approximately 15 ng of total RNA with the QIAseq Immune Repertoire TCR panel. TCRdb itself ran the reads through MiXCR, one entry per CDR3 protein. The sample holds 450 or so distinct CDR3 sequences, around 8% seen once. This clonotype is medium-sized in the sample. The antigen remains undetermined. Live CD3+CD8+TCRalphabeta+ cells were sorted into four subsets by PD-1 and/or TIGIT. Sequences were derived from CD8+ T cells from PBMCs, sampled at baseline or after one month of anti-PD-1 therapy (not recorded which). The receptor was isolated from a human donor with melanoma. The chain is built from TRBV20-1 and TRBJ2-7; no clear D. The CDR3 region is CSARESGLGEQYF. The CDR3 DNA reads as TGCAGTGCTAGAGAGTCAGGCCTTGGCGAGCAGTACTTC.